Below are 4 T cell receptor beta chains sequenced from a single sample in a study of blood T cell repertoires in COVID-19. Here immunoSEQ multiplex PCR was the method, and the copy in TCRdb shows in-frame clones only, minus some. The data hold some 150,000 clones, with roughly 88% observed a single time. The sample consisted of peripheral blood. Source of these receptors: a woman aged 50 to 60 with acute or convalescent COVID-19.

This chain connects TRBV7-9 to TRBJ2-1; 7 nucleotides match TRBD1. Germline values: CDR1 SEHNR, CDR2 FQNEAQ (reference sequence). V shed 5 bases and J 9 bases; nucleotides not matched to a gene: 10. The CDR3 consists of 14 residues. The CDR3 nucleotides read TGTGCCAGCAGCATAACTAGGGGGCATAGTGAGCAGTTCTTC. This encodes CASSITRGHSEQFF.

V and J are TRBV6-2 or TRBV6-3 and TRBJ2-1; D is uncertain. Between the trimmed V and J ends, which lost 2 bases and 8 bases, there was a span of 10 bases. The CDR3 is 13 residues long. CDR1 MNHEY and CDR2 SVGEGT come from the germline V gene. The CDR3 loop reads CASSYVTPDEQFF. DNA of the CDR3: TGTGCCAGCAGTTACGTAACCCCGGATGAGCAGTTCTTC.

This clone showed up just a few times. The rearrangement joins TRBV5-1 to TRBJ1-2; weak D call: TRBD1 (5 bases). Trimming removed 0 bases from V and 7 bases from J, with 16 bases in between. The germline V gene has CDR1 SGHRS and CDR2 YFSETQ. The CDR3 is 15 amino acids. The CDR3, as DNA: TGCGCCAGCAGCTTGGTGGGTCAGGGTCCTACTGGCTACACCTTC. Translating gives CASSLVGQGPTGYTF.

V and J are TRBV28 and TRBJ2-7; D remains unclear. This CDR3 spans 12 amino acids. Germline-derived CDR1 and CDR2 are MDHEN and SYDVKM. Deletions cut 5 bases from V and 6 bases from J, with 11 bases between. The CDR3: CASSPLVGEQYF. CDR3 nucleotides: TGTGCCAGCAGTCCCTTAGTTGGCGAGCAGTACTTC.